This entry lists 30 T cell receptor beta chains sequenced from one sample in a study of T cell repertoires in cytomegalovirus infection. For these receptors, no antigen is known. TCRdb reanalysed the reads using MiXCR and keeps one entry per CDR3 protein. The sample lists some 800,000 distinct CDR3 sequences, around 29% occurring once. The sequenced sample was cultured CD8+ T cells from PBMCs, obtained from culture after CMV antigen stimulation. These receptors were taken from a human donor in good health (CMV status not recorded). Some clones in this sample may be carry-over from other donors' samples.

This clonotype was seen at least ten times. The J gene is TRBJ2-7, the V gene TRBV6-1, with 8 bases matching TRBD1. Germline-derived CDR1 and CDR2 are MNHNS and SASEGT. This CDR3 spans 16 amino acids. Trimming removed 4 bases from V and 5 bases from J; junction bases left unmatched: 13. The CDR3 here is CASSATATGEGDEQYF. The CDR3 nucleotides read TGTGCCAGCAGTGCAACTGCGACAGGGGAAGGTGACGAGCAGTACTTC.

This sequence joins TRBV18 and TRBJ1-1; D gene unclear. CDR1 and CDR2 from the germline V gene are KGHSH and LQKENI. V gave up 6 bases and J gave up 4 bases, with 15 bases separating them. CDR3 length: 14 amino acids. In DNA form, the CDR3 reads TGTGCCAGCTCCCCTGTTGACGGCGGCACTGAAGCTTTCTTT. This translates into CASSPVDGGTEAFF. The full variable domain, in which reference TRBV18 and TRBJ1-1 provide the parts outside the CDR3, is NAGVMQNPRHLVRRRGQEARLRCSPMKGHSHVYWYRQLPEEGLKFMVYLQKENIIDESGMPKERFSAEFPKEGPSILRIQQVVRGDSAAYFCASSPVDGGTEAFFGQGTRLTVV.

In its sample, this clonotype was seen many times. This chain joins TRBV20-1 and TRBJ2-7; 8 nucleotides align to TRBD2. The V gene's germline CDR1 is DFQATT and CDR2 SNEGSKA (reference sequence). This CDR3 comprises 11 residues. This chain's CDR3 is CPAAGGYEQYV. In DNA form, the CDR3 reads TGCCCAGCGGCGGGGGGCTACGAGCAGTACGTC.

This clonotype was detected only a few times. The V and J genes are TRBV6-1 and TRBJ2-1; D is ambiguous. With 2 bases removed from V and 8 bases from J, the gap between germline ends came to 7 bases. CDR1 is MNHNS, CDR2 SASEGT, per germline. The CDR3 is 12 residues long. CDR3 protein: CASSEYVDEQFF. CDR3 in DNA: TGTGCCAGCAGTGAATATGTGGATGAGCAGTTCTTC.

This chain connects TRBV5-5 to TRBJ2-3; no reliable D call. Germline CDR1 is SGHKS and CDR2 is YYEKEE (reference sequence). The germline V and J ends were trimmed by 4 bases and 7 bases, with 22 bases remaining between them. The CDR3 extends over 16 amino acids. In DNA form, the CDR3 reads TGTGCCAGCAGCCTGGAAGGTGATTCCCCACGAAATACGCAGTATTTT. It encodes CASSLEGDSPRNTQYF.

With regard to this clonotype: As the CDR3 is not closed by the conserved phenylalanine or tryptophan, this likely results from a read error. The rearrangement uses TRBV12-3 or TRBV12-4 and TRBJ2-1, with 7 bases aligning to TRBD2. J lost 8 bases, V lost 8 bases, and 9 bases had no gene match. CDR3 length equals 13 residues. The CDR3 DNA reads as TGTGCCAGCCTATGGGGGGGGGACGATGAGCAGTTCCTC. Translation gives CASLWGGDDEQFL.

This clonotype has a handful of counts. This chain connects TRBV12-3 or TRBV12-4 to TRBJ1-5; TRBD1 agrees at 7 bases. The CDR3 contains 16 residues. V lost 5 bases, J lost 7 bases, and 14 bases stayed unmatched. CDR3 DNA: TGTGCCAGCAGTCCCTTCTCCTACAGGGGTGGACAGCCCCAGCATTTT. Translated: CASSPFSYRGGQPQHF.

This clonotype was seen repeatedly, ten times or more. The chain links TRBV12-3 or TRBV12-4 to TRBJ2-3; 10 nucleotides match TRBD2. V dropped 5 bases and J dropped 0; count of bases not matched to a gene: 11. The CDR3 totals 18 residues. Here the CDR3 DNA reads TGTGCCAGCAGTCGGAGCGGGGGGGAGTTCACTAGCACAGATACGCAGTATTTT. Its protein is CASSRSGGEFTSTDTQYF.

This chain connects TRBV14 to TRBJ1-1; 10 nucleotides line up with TRBD1. The junction had 12 bases not matched to a gene; V was cut back by 8 bases and J by 6 bases. The CDR3 covers 15 residues. Germline V gene data show CDR1 as SGHDN and CDR2 as FVKESK. The CDR3 sequence is CASYSRGTGVPEAFF. As DNA, the CDR3 is TGTGCCAGCTACTCCCGGGGGACAGGGGTCCCTGAAGCTTTCTTT.

The V and J genes are TRBV6-6 and TRBJ1-5; 8 nucleotides line up with TRBD1. The CDR3 spans 15 residues. CDR1 and CDR2 (germline): MNHNY, SVGAGI (reference sequence). With V trimmed by 6 bases and J by 5 bases, 9 bases remained unmatched. The CDR3 here is CASSPGQGWDQPQHF. Here the CDR3 DNA reads TGTGCCAGCAGCCCAGGACAGGGATGGGATCAGCCCCAGCATTTT.

This clonotype was seen repeatedly, ten times or more. The rearrangement links TRBV7-9 to TRBJ2-5; possible D gene TRBD2, 5 bases. V lost 4 bases and J 1 base, leaving 13 bases between the germline ends. Germline V gene lookup returns CDR1 SEHNR and CDR2 FQNEAQ (reference sequence). The CDR3 covers 15 residues. CDR3 sequence: CASSSPTGSQETQYF. CDR3 bases: TGTGCCAGCAGCTCCCCAACGGGGAGCCAAGAGACCCAGTACTTC.

This clonotype was seen a handful of times. The V and J genes are TRBV12-5 and TRBJ2-2; 16 bases are shared with TRBD2. This CDR3 comprises 20 residues. The V gene's germline CDR1 is LGHNT and CDR2 FRNRAP. V lost 3 bases, J lost 7 bases, and 14 bases stayed unmatched. The CDR3 sequence: CASGFHPGLAGGQRVGELFF. The CDR3 DNA follows: TGTGCTAGTGGTTTTCACCCGGGACTAGCGGGGGGGCAACGAGTCGGGGAGCTGTTTTTT.

This clonotype was seen ten or more times. This chain uses TRBV7-6 with TRBJ2-1, with 10 bases lining up with TRBD2. The CDR3 sequence is 16 residues long. From germline, CDR1 is SGHVS and CDR2 FNYEAQ. V lost 4 bases and J lost 7; bases outside the gene matches: 10. This CDR3 is CASSYRTSGPRNEQFF. In nucleotides, the CDR3 is TGTGCCAGCAGCTACCGGACTAGCGGCCCGAGGAATGAGCAGTTCTTC.

There are many counts of this clonotype. The rearrangement uses TRBV7-6 and TRBJ1-2, with 7 positions matching TRBD1. V lost 0 bases to trimming and J lost 0 bases; unmatched junction nucleotides: 10. Germline CDR1 reads SGHVS; CDR2 reads FNYEAQ. The CDR3 length is 18 residues. This chain's CDR3 is CASSLAPGQTPTNYGYTF. DNA of the CDR3: TGTGCCAGCAGCTTAGCGCCGGGACAGACGCCGACTAACTATGGCTACACCTTC.

This sequence joins TRBV4-3 and TRBJ2-1; 8 bases match TRBD2. J was trimmed by 3 bases and V by 3 bases; bases with no gene match: 1. Germline V gene lookup returns CDR1 LGHNA and CDR2 YSLEER. This CDR3 spans 14 amino acids. As DNA, the CDR3 is TGCGCCAGCAGCCAGGGACTAGTCTACAATGAGCAGTTCTTC. Translation gives CASSQGLVYNEQFF.

The DNA for the CDR3 is TGTGCCAGCAGTGTGATATCGGGGCGCAATGAGCAGTTCTTC. It encodes CASSVISGRNEQFF. V is TRBV27 and J is TRBJ2-1; D tentatively reads TRBD1 or TRBD2 (5 bases each). The germline CDR1 and CDR2 sequences are MNHEY and SMNVEV (reference sequence). Trimming took 5 bases from V and 6 from J, leaving 14 bases between them. The CDR3 is 14 residues long.

This clonotype was seen more than once but under ten times. This sequence joins TRBV9 and TRBJ1-1; D is unresolved. The germline V gene encodes CDR1 SGDLS and CDR2 YYNGEE. The CDR3 loop spans 16 amino acids. The V and J ends lost 0 bases and 2 bases respectively, with 14 bases between them. The CDR3 loop reads CASSVAAPPTNTEAFF. In DNA, the CDR3 is TGTGCCAGCAGCGTAGCGGCACCGCCAACTAACACTGAAGCTTTCTTT.

The rearrangement links TRBV7-2 to TRBJ1-2, with D uncertain. The germline CDR1 and CDR2 sequences are SGHTA and FQGNSA. This CDR3 spans 13 amino acids. The germline V and J ends were trimmed by 1 base and 3 bases, with 6 bases remaining between them. The CDR3 region is CASSLGRYYGYTF. As DNA, the CDR3 is TGTGCCAGCAGCTTAGGTAGATACTATGGCTACACCTTC.

The V call is TRBV5-6, the J call TRBJ2-7; either TRBD1 or TRBD2 may fit D (5 bases each). The CDR3 is made up of 14 amino acids. V gave up 5 bases and J gave up 2 bases, with 14 bases separating them. Per the germline V gene, CDR1 is SGHDT and CDR2 is YYEEEE. CDR3: CASRTAGTPYEQYV. As DNA, the CDR3 is TGTGCCAGCAGGACCGCCGGGACGCCCTACGAGCAGTACGTC.

A note on this clonotype: This may come from a read error, since a much larger clone is one base off. This chain connects TRBV7-6 to TRBJ2-2; 8 bases fit TRBD2. Germline V gene lookup returns CDR1 SGHVS and CDR2 FNYEAQ. This CDR3 has 18 residues. CDR3 loop: CASSPGVAGTSGTGALFF. CDR3 in DNA: TGTGCCAGCAGCCCGGGGGTAGCGGGGACCTCAGGTACCGGGGCGCTGTTTTTT.

V gene TRBV27 combines with J gene TRBJ1-2; D might be TRBD1 (6 bases). The CDR3 is made up of 18 amino acids. Germline V lookup: CDR1 MNHEY, CDR2 SMNVEV (reference sequence). The V and J ends lost 1 base and 3 bases respectively, with 21 bases between them. Here the CDR3 DNA reads TGTGCCAGCAGTTTATGGTACGTCGAGTCAGGGGAACACTATGGCTACACCTTC. This encodes CASSLWYVESGEHYGYTF.

The J gene is TRBJ2-5, the V gene TRBV7-2, with D uncertain. Trimming stripped 3 bases from V and 2 bases from J, with 13 bases between. The CDR3 is made up of 15 amino acids. CDR1 and CDR2 from the germline V gene are SGHTA and FQGNSA. This chain's CDR3 is CASSFFGPPQETQYF. Here the CDR3 DNA reads TGTGCCAGCAGCTTCTTTGGACCCCCTCAAGAGACCCAGTACTTC. The variable domain in full, with the rest retrieved from reference TRBV7-2 and TRBJ2-5, is GAGVSQSPSNKVTEKGKDVELRCDPISGHTALYWYRQSLGQGLEFLIYFQGNSAPDKSGLPSDRFSAERTGGSVSTLTIQRTQQEDSAVYLCASSFFGPPQETQYFGPGTRLLVL.

The chain links TRBV2 to TRBJ2-1; D gene unclear. The length of the CDR3 is 15 residues. The V gene's germline CDR1 is SNHLY and CDR2 FYNNEI. With 3 bases removed from V and 0 bases from J, the gap between germline ends came to 9 bases. CDR3 coding DNA: TGTGCCAGCAGTGACCTCGGCAGCTCCTACAATGAGCAGTTCTTC. It translates to CASSDLGSSYNEQFF. The full variable domain, rest sourced from reference TRBV2 and TRBJ2-1, is EPEVTQTPSHQVTQMGQEVILRCVPISNHLYFYWYRQILGQKVEFLVSFYNNEISEKSEIFDDQFSVERPDGSNFTLKIRSTKLEDSAMYFCASSDLGSSYNEQFFGPGTRLTVL.

V and J are TRBV19 and TRBJ2-2, with D possibly matching TRBD1 (5 bases). The CDR3 contains 14 residues. Trimming stripped 5 bases from V and 4 bases from J, with 11 bases between. The V gene's germline CDR1 is LNHDA and CDR2 SQIVND (reference sequence). The CDR3 region has the DNA TGTGCCAGTAGTCAGTTTGACAGCACCGGGGAGCTGTTTTTT. Its translation is CASSQFDSTGELFF.

The J gene is TRBJ1-2, the V gene TRBV11-2; maybe TRBD1 (5 bases). Trimming removed 5 bases at V and 8 bases at J, with 15 bases between. From germline, CDR1 is SGHAT and CDR2 FQNNGV. This CDR3 comprises 13 residues. This CDR3 is CASSPGGAGGYTF. CDR3 sequence (DNA): TGTGCCAGCAGCCCGGGAGGGGCGGGGGGCTACACCTTC.

This sequence joins TRBV5-6 and TRBJ1-6; maybe TRBD1 (5 bases). Germline CDR1 reads SGHDT; CDR2 reads YYEEEE. The CDR3 consists of 14 residues. Deletions cut 4 bases from V and 6 bases from J, with 11 bases between. The CDR3 nucleotides read TGTGCCAGCAGCCCGGGACTGGGTAATTCACCCCTCCACTTT. Its translation is CASSPGLGNSPLHF.

CDR3 amino acids: CASSAASRPINTGELFF. The CDR3 DNA reads TGTGCCAGCAGCGCGGCTAGCCGACCCATTAACACCGGGGAGCTGTTTTTT. V is TRBV9 and J is TRBJ2-2; perhaps TRBD2 as D (5 bases). Trimming took 3 bases from V and 2 from J, leaving 17 bases between them. The CDR3 is made up of 17 amino acids. Germline CDR1 reads SGDLS; CDR2 reads YYNGEE. Looking up the rest from reference TRBV9 and TRBJ2-2 gives the full variable domain: DSGVTQTPKHLITATGQRVTLRCSPRSGDLSVYWYQQSLDQGLQFLIQYYNGEERAKGNILERFSAQQFPDLHSELNLSSLELGDSALYFCASSAASRPINTGELFFGEGSRLTVL.

The rearrangement links TRBV6-6 to TRBJ2-5; no clear D. Germline assignment: CDR1 MNHNY and CDR2 SVGAGI (reference sequence). The CDR3 spans 12 residues. The V end was cut by 10 bases, the J end by 4 bases, with 13 bases between. The CDR3 region has the DNA TGTGCCATCGCCCAGTTGGGAGAGACCCAGTACTTC. Amino acids: CAIAQLGETQYF.

In its sample, this clonotype was seen a few times. The genes are TRBV7-6 and TRBJ2-7; D unresolved. Trimming removed 6 bases at V and 1 base at J, with 10 bases between. Looked up from germline, CDR1 is SGHVS and CDR2 is FNYEAQ. The CDR3 has 13 amino acids. CDR3 in amino acids: CASSPTESYEQYF. In DNA, the CDR3 is TGTGCCAGCAGTCCTACAGAGTCCTACGAGCAGTACTTC.

This chain uses TRBV6-1 with TRBJ1-6, with D unclear. The length of the CDR3 is 15 residues. Trimming took off 3 bases at V and 0 bases at J, with 6 bases between the two ends. The germline V gene has CDR1 MNHNS and CDR2 SASEGT. The CDR3 spells CASSDILSYNSPLHF. CDR3 coding DNA: TGTGCCAGCAGTGATATTCTCTCCTATAATTCACCCCTCCACTTT.